The source of this T cell receptor (beta chain) is a study of T cell changes during pregnancy in multiple sclerosis. Assay used: immunoSEQ multiplex PCR; TCRdb lists only in-frame clones, some missing. This table holds more than 45,000 clones, around 94% found once. The CDR3 is 15 amino acids. CDR1 and CDR2 from the germline V gene are SGDLS and YYNGEE. V was trimmed by 4 bases and J by 8 bases, leaving 18 bases between them. This sequence was found in a female donor with multiple sclerosis, enrolled in a pregnancy study. The chain is built from TRBV9 and TRBJ1-4; TRBD1 is a possible D gene (6 bases). Sample: CD4+ T cells from peripheral blood mononuclear cells, taken in the first trimester of pregnancy. Written as DNA, the CDR3 is TGTGCCAGCAGCTCCCCGCAGGGGAGGGAGGAAAAACTGTTTTTT. This sequence encodes CASSSPQGREEKLFF.